This T cell receptor beta chain was obtained from a study of blood T cell repertoires in COVID-19. Study details: The origin of the acute and convalescent COVID-19 samples was the United States, Italy and Spain. PBMCs, B-cell-depleted T cells, or T cells provided the cDNA or gDNA that made up the material.

Germline CDR1 DFQATT, CDR2 SNEGSKA (reference sequence). The CDR3 covers 14 residues. The J segment lost 7 bases and the V segment lost 6 bases, leaving 13 bases of the junction unmatched. Method: immunoSEQ multiplex PCR; TCRdb's copy keeps in-frame clones and lacks some. This table has some 240,000 clones, about 85% appearing once. The sequence derives from a woman between 45 and 65 years old who had been exposed to COVID-19. Input material: PBMCs or T cells enriched from blood (not recorded which). The V gene is TRBV20-1, the J gene TRBJ1-2; 8 nucleotides agree with TRBD1. The CDR3 protein is CSASFVTGDLGYTF. CDR3 in DNA: TGCAGTGCCAGTTTTGTGACAGGGGATCTTGGCTACACCTTC.